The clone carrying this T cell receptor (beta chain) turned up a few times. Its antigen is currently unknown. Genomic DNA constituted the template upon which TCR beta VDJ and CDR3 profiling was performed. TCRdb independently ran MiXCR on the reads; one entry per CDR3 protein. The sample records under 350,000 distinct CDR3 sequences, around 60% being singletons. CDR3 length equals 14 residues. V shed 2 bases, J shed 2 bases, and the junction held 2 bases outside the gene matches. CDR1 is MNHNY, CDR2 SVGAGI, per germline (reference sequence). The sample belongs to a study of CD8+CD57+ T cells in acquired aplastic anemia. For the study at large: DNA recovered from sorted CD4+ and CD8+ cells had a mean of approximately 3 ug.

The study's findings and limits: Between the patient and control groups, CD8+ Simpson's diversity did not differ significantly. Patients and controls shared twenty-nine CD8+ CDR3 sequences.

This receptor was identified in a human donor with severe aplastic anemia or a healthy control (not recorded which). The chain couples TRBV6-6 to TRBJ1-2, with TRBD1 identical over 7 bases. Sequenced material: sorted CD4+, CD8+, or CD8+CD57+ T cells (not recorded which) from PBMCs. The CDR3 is CASSYDRVNYGYTF. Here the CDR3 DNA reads TGTGCCAGCAGTTACGACAGGGTAAACTATGGCTACACCTTC.